Included here is one TCR beta chain sequence, with context. TCRdb's copy holds only in-frame clones and misses some; the assay was immunoSEQ multiplex PCR. The repertoire holds more than 350,000 clones, more than 70% seen once, with about 10% in the top ten. The germline V gene has CDR1 SNHLY and CDR2 FYNNEI. CDR3 length: 12 amino acids. The J segment lost 7 bases and the V segment lost 6 bases, leaving 3 bases of the junction unmatched. The record originates from a study of blood T cell repertoires in COVID-19. Whole-study context: The United States, Italy and Spain supplied acute and convalescent COVID-19 samples.

The sequenced sample consisted of peripheral blood. The TCR was taken from a woman aged 25 to 39 with COVID-19, enrolled during active disease. The chain links TRBV2 to TRBJ1-1, with 9 bases identical to TRBD1. The CDR3 DNA reads as TGTGCCAGCAGAACAGGGGGCCATGAAGCTTTCTTT. It translates to CASRTGGHEAFF.